What follows describes a single T cell receptor beta chain. Profiled with immunoSEQ multiplex PCR; TCRdb holds only in-frame clones, not every one. The top ten clones hold about 4% of a sample with just over 250,000 clones, around 80% of them seen once. The data derive from a study of blood T cell repertoires in COVID-19. About the research overall: In each case, the material was cDNA or gDNA derived from T cells, B-cell-depleted T cells, or PBMCs.

Individuals drawn from around 25 US areas were about 18 to 100 years old. Categorization into cohorts depended on clinical history that participants reported. The sequence was obtained from a young man with acute COVID-19. Sequenced sample: PBMCs or T cells enriched from blood (not recorded which).

The CDR3 DNA reads as TGTGCCAGCAAAGACAGGGACGAGGAGACCCAGTACTTC. Translated, it gives CASKDRDEETQYF. This chain connects TRBV28 to TRBJ2-5, with 7 nucleotides matching TRBD1. V dropped 7 bases and J dropped 5; count of bases not matched to a gene: 7. The CDR3 sequence is 13 residues long. Germline CDR1 reads MDHEN; CDR2 reads SYDVKM.